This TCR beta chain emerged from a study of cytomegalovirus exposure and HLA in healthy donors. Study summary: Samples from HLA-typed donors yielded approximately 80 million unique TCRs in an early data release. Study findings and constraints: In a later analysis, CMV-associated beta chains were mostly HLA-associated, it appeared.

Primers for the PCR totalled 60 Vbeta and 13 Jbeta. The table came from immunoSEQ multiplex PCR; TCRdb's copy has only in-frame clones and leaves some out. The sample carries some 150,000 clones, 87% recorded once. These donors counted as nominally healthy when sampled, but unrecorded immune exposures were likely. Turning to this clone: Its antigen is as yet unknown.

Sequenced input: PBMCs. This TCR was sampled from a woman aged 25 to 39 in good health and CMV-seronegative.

The CDR3: CASSRDLADTQYF. DNA for the CDR3: TGCGCCAGCAGCAGGGACTTAGCAGATACGCAGTATTTT. The chain employs TRBV10-1 and TRBJ2-3; D possibly corresponds to TRBD2 (6 bases). CDR1 and CDR2 (germline): WNHNN, SYGVQD (reference sequence). The CDR3 covers 13 residues. V gave up 6 bases and J gave up 4 bases, with 11 bases separating them.